Following are 5 T cell receptor beta chains from one sample sequenced in a study of Ad26.COV2.S vaccination and SARS-CoV-2 variants. Produced via immunoSEQ multiplex PCR; TCRdb's table is partial and in-frame only. The repertoire holds some 240,000 clones, with around 85% as singletons. Documented treatment: over 15 received Ad26.COV2.S at low or high dose, single or two shots; 5 received placebo; per-sample allocation not given. Samples were taken on day 63 after the first vaccine or placebo injection. Source: peripheral blood, taken in a trial of Ad26.COV2.S vaccine versus placebo. The origin of the receptors is a person aged 18-65 years who received the Ad26.COV2.S COVID-19 vaccine or a placebo.

The chain uses TRBV9 and TRBJ1-3, with 8 bases lining up with TRBD1. V was pared by 4 bases and J by 3 bases, with 12 bases of the junction left unmatched. The CDR3 is made up of 17 amino acids. CDR1 and CDR2 from the germline V gene are SGDLS and YYNGEE. The CDR3 DNA reads TGTGCCAGCAGCATGAGTCAGGGGGCGCTTAGTGGAAACACCATATATTTT. It encodes CASSMSQGALSGNTIYF.

The chain joins TRBV11-2 to TRBJ1-2; D may be TRBD1 (5 bases). The CDR3 has 13 amino acids. CDR1 SGHAT and CDR2 FQNNGV come from the germline V gene. Trimming took off 1 base at V and 7 bases at J, with 10 bases between the two ends. The CDR3 here is CASSLGRRGGYTF. DNA of the CDR3: TGTGCCAGCAGCTTAGGCCGGAGGGGTGGCTACACCTTC.

The chain combines TRBV11-2 with TRBJ2-7; D not certain. Germline V CDR1 and CDR2: SGHAT, FQNNGV. Trimming took 5 bases from V and 3 from J, leaving 5 bases between them. The CDR3 has 11 residues. The CDR3 DNA sequence: TGTGCCAGCAGCCCCCTCTACGAGCAGTACTTC. Residues: CASSPLYEQYF.

The V gene is TRBV13, the J gene TRBJ2-7, with 8 bases fitting TRBD2. After removal of 6 bases from V and 6 bases from J, the junction contained 1 base not matched to a gene. From germline, CDR1 is PRHDT and CDR2 FYEKMQ (reference sequence). The CDR3 has 11 residues. CDR3 residues: CASRGLGEQYV. Here the CDR3 DNA reads TGTGCCAGCAGGGGACTAGGCGAGCAGTACGTC.

V and J are TRBV6-1 and TRBJ1-1, with D uncertain. CDR1 is MNHNS and CDR2 is SASEGT in the germline V gene. Deletions cut 1 base from V and 4 bases from J, with 13 bases between. This CDR3 is 15 amino acids long. The CDR3 spells CASSEGSPGGTEAFF. CDR3 nucleotide sequence: TGTGCCAGCAGTGAAGGGTCACCTGGAGGCACTGAAGCTTTCTTT.